The TCR beta chain under discussion was sequenced for a study of graft-versus-host responses after intestinal transplantation. As for the study in general: Recipients were all induced with anti-thymocyte globulin, then given tacrolimus and steroids for 3 to 4 years. Findings and limits, study-wide: GvH clones detected in recipient marrow included some appearing first in ileum or blood. Early post-transplant declines in HvG were associated with peak levels of circulating GvH clones.

Concerning this clone: Its cognate antigen is unknown.

CDR1 is SGHRS and CDR2 is YFSETQ in the germline V gene. The germline V and J ends were trimmed by 2 bases and 6 bases, with 15 bases remaining between them. The CDR3 is 15 residues long. Assay used: immunoSEQ multiplex PCR; TCRdb lists only in-frame clones, some missing. The sample shows fewer than 150,000 clones, just over 90% of them seen only once. The genes are TRBV5-1 and TRBJ1-5; D may be TRBD1 (6 bases). The clonotype comes from a human donor who received an intestinal transplant. The specimen comprised unstimulated CD4+ T cells sorted from spleen or lymph node cells, sampled before intestinal transplant. In DNA, the CDR3 is TGCGCCAGCAGCTTATCGGGGGCCGGGGGTCAGCCCCAGCATTTT. This encodes CASSLSGAGGQPQHF.